This T cell receptor beta chain was found in a study of radiation and T cells in renal cell carcinoma. General observations from the study: From baseline, blood top tumor clonotypes peaked at 2 weeks post-radiation.

The repertoire was sequenced with immunoSEQ multiplex PCR; TCRdb's copy has only in-frame clones and lacks some. The sample records approximately 120,000 clones, approximately 78% being singletons. In the case of this clone: Its antigen remains unknown.

Time point indicated: baseline pretreatment blood. Treatment denoted: 15 Gy SBRT to primary tumor, nephrectomy 4 weeks later. Germline trimming cut 7 bases from V and 5 bases from J; bases unmatched to any gene: 7. Germline loops: CDR1 ENHRY, CDR2 SYGVKD. This CDR3 has 14 amino acids. The sequence came from an older woman with renal cell carcinoma. The V gene is TRBV10-3, the J gene TRBJ1-2; TRBD1 matches at 10 bases. The material sequenced was blood, taken from a patient whose treatment included radiotherapy and nephrectomy. The CDR3, as DNA: TGTGCCATCACAGGGACAGGGGATGGGTATGGCTACACCTTC. Amino acids: CAITGTGDGYGYTF.